This T cell receptor beta chain was obtained from a study of T cell responses to AZD1222 COVID-19 vaccine. Study-level information: Second doses were pooled across both intervals (about 4 or about 12 weeks).

Assay used: immunoSEQ multiplex PCR; TCRdb lists only in-frame clones, some missing. This sample carries about 150,000 clones, around 90% of them seen once, and the ten largest clones take under 1.5%. This specimen consisted of peripheral blood, obtained on day 0 of AZD1222 vaccination. The TCR comes from an adult in good health.

The CDR3, as DNA: TGTGCCAGCAGCCACCTGGGTGTTTCGAGCAATCAGCCCCAGCATTTT. Encoded protein: CASSHLGVSSNQPQHF. The genes are TRBV3-1 (or the pseudogene TRBV3-2) and TRBJ1-5; no reliable D call. CDR1 is LGHDT, CDR2 YNNKEL, per germline (reference sequence). This CDR3 contains 16 residues. The V gene lost 3 bases and the J gene lost 1 base, with 13 bases spanning the gap.